A selection of T cell receptor beta chains follows, all from one sample in a study of blood T cell repertoires in COVID-19. The table came from immunoSEQ multiplex PCR; TCRdb's copy has only in-frame clones and leaves some out. The sample contains approximately 120,000 clones, about 85% of which appear only once. Input material: peripheral blood. The receptors shown here come from a man at least 80 years old with active or convalescent COVID-19. The CDR3 runs from the conserved cysteine through the conserved F or W. Each record gives: clone size, J gene, D gene, CDR3 length, V gene, CDR3 DNA, CDR3 protein. D genes are given only for firm matches. A row's size may be missing; if present it is once, few, many or a size class.

clone size: once; J gene: TRBJ2-3; D gene: TRBD2; CDR3 length: 15; V gene: TRBV5-6; CDR3 DNA: TGTGCCAGCGCCCCACCGGGACTAGCGGGAGATACGCAGTATTTT; CDR3 protein: CASAPPGLAGDTQYF
clone size: -; J gene: TRBJ2-3; D gene: -; CDR3 length: 15; V gene: TRBV10-3; CDR3 DNA: TGTGCCATCAGTGAAACCACCCAACTCACAGATACGCAGTATTTT; CDR3 protein: CAISETTQLTDTQYF
clone size: -; J gene: TRBJ2-1; D gene: -; CDR3 length: 15; V gene: TRBV6-5; CDR3 DNA: TGTGCCAGCCGGGGAAGGTCTAGTCTTCGGGATGAGCAGTTCTTC; CDR3 protein: CASRGRSSLRDEQFF
clone size: -; J gene: TRBJ2-3; D gene: TRBD2; CDR3 length: 13; V gene: TRBV19; CDR3 DNA: TGTGCCAGTAGGAGCGGGGGCACAGATACGCAGTATTTT; CDR3 protein: CASRSGGTDTQYF
clone size: once; J gene: TRBJ2-5; D gene: TRBD1; CDR3 length: 14; V gene: TRBV9; CDR3 DNA: TGTGCCAGCAGCGTCCACGGGACAGGGGAGACCCAGTACTTC; CDR3 protein: CASSVHGTGETQYF
clone size: once; J gene: TRBJ2-4; D gene: TRBD1; CDR3 length: 18; V gene: TRBV15; CDR3 DNA: TGTGCCACCAGCAGAGATCGAGGAGGACAGGGGGCCAAAAACATTCAGTACTTC; CDR3 protein: CATSRDRGGQGAKNIQYF
clone size: once; J gene: TRBJ2-7; D gene: TRBD1; CDR3 length: 15; V gene: TRBV7-9; CDR3 DNA: TGTGCCAGCAGCGGACGACAGGGAGCGGCCTACGAGCAGTACTTC; CDR3 protein: CASSGRQGAAYEQYF
clone size: -; J gene: TRBJ2-2; D gene: TRBD2; CDR3 length: 15; V gene: TRBV7-2; CDR3 DNA: TGTGCCAGCAGCTGGACTAGCGGGAGAGTAGGGGAGCTGTTTTTT; CDR3 protein: CASSWTSGRVGELFF
clone size: -; J gene: TRBJ2-5; D gene: TRBD1; CDR3 length: 15; V gene: TRBV2; CDR3 DNA: TGTGCCAGCAGCAGGACAGGGGGGTACCAAGAGACCCAGTACTTC; CDR3 protein: CASSRTGGYQETQYF
clone size: -; J gene: TRBJ2-7; D gene: TRBD2; CDR3 length: 17; V gene: TRBV5-8; CDR3 DNA: TGTGCCAGCAGCTTGGATAGCGGGGGAGCCTCCGCCTACGAGCAGTACTTC; CDR3 protein: CASSLDSGGASAYEQYF
clone size: -; J gene: TRBJ2-7; D gene: TRBD1; CDR3 length: 15; V gene: TRBV24-1; CDR3 DNA: TGTGCCACCAGTAATACCGGGGACAGCTCCTACGAGCAGTACTTC; CDR3 protein: CATSNTGDSSYEQYF
clone size: -; J gene: TRBJ2-7; D gene: TRBD2; CDR3 length: 18; V gene: TRBV4-1; CDR3 DNA: TGCGCCAGCAGCCAAGGCTGGTCGCCGGGACTACCTATCTACGAGCAGTACTTC; CDR3 protein: CASSQGWSPGLPIYEQYF
clone size: -; J gene: TRBJ2-7; D gene: TRBD1; CDR3 length: 13; V gene: TRBV5-8; CDR3 DNA: TGTGCCAGCAGGGACAGGGGGCGGAACGAGCAGTACTTC; CDR3 protein: CASRDRGRNEQYF
clone size: -; J gene: TRBJ1-1; D gene: -; CDR3 length: 18; V gene: TRBV19; CDR3 DNA: TGTGCCAGTAGTATTCAGGCATACCTCAGGGGCGCGAACACTGAAGCTTTCTTT; CDR3 protein: CASSIQAYLRGANTEAFF
clone size: -; J gene: TRBJ1-2; D gene: -; CDR3 length: 14; V gene: TRBV30; CDR3 DNA: TGTGCCTGGAGTGTACATGTCAGGGACTATGGCTACACCTTC; CDR3 protein: CAWSVHVRDYGYTF
clone size: -; J gene: TRBJ1-1; D gene: -; CDR3 length: 13; V gene: TRBV28; CDR3 DNA: TGTGCCAGCAGTACCTGGGCCCGGCTTGAAGCTTTCTTT; CDR3 protein: CASSTWARLEAFF
clone size: -; J gene: TRBJ2-3; D gene: TRBD2; CDR3 length: 14; V gene: TRBV6-5; CDR3 DNA: TGTGCCAGCAGTCCCGGGGGGTCCGGGTCTACGCAGTATTTT; CDR3 protein: CASSPGGSGSTQYF
clone size: -; J gene: TRBJ2-2; D gene: TRBD2; CDR3 length: 15; V gene: TRBV5-5; CDR3 DNA: TGTGCCAGCAGCTTGCTAGCGGAAGTTACCGGGGAGCTGTTTTTT; CDR3 protein: CASSLLAEVTGELFF
clone size: -; J gene: TRBJ1-1; D gene: TRBD1; CDR3 length: 14; V gene: TRBV5-4; CDR3 DNA: TGTGCCAGCAGCTACCGGGACAGGGACACTGAAGCTTTCTTT; CDR3 protein: CASSYRDRDTEAFF
clone size: -; J gene: TRBJ1-5; D gene: TRBD1; CDR3 length: 15; V gene: TRBV7-9; CDR3 DNA: TGTGCCAGCAGCTATACAGGGGGCGCGAATCAGCCCCAGCATTTT; CDR3 protein: CASSYTGGANQPQHF
clone size: -; J gene: TRBJ2-6; D gene: -; CDR3 length: 15; V gene: TRBV9; CDR3 DNA: TGTGCCAGCAGCGTCCAGGGTGCTGGGGCCAACGTCCTGACTTTC; CDR3 protein: CASSVQGAGANVLTF
clone size: -; J gene: TRBJ2-2; D gene: -; CDR3 length: 15; V gene: TRBV3-1/TRBV3-2; CDR3 DNA: TGTGCCAGCAGCCACCAGGGTTTAGGGGCCGGGGAGCTGTTTTTT; CDR3 protein: CASSHQGLGAGELFF
clone size: -; J gene: TRBJ2-5; D gene: -; CDR3 length: 12; V gene: TRBV28; CDR3 DNA: TGTGCCAGCAGTGAGCAACTGCAGACCCAGTACTTC; CDR3 protein: CASSEQLQTQYF
clone size: -; J gene: TRBJ2-5; D gene: -; CDR3 length: 23; V gene: TRBV1; CDR3 DNA: TGCACCAGCAGCCAAGAAGTAAGAATTAACACTAGCGGGATTGTGGAGGGGGTGGAGACCCAGTACTTC; CDR3 protein: CTSSQEVRINTSGIVEGVETQYF
clone size: -; J gene: TRBJ1-2; D gene: -; CDR3 length: 13; V gene: TRBV7-9; CDR3 DNA: TGTGCCAGCAGCTTTCAGGGTGCCTATGGCTACACCTTC; CDR3 protein: CASSFQGAYGYTF
clone size: -; J gene: TRBJ2-7; D gene: TRBD1; CDR3 length: 15; V gene: TRBV29-1; CDR3 DNA: TGCAGCGTTGAAGGCCGGACAGGTAACTCCTACGAGCAGTACTTC; CDR3 protein: CSVEGRTGNSYEQYF
clone size: -; J gene: TRBJ2-2; D gene: -; CDR3 length: 13; V gene: TRBV12-3/TRBV12-4; CDR3 DNA: TGTGCCAGCAGTTTAACACACACCGGGGAGCTGTTTTTT; CDR3 protein: CASSLTHTGELFF
clone size: -; J gene: TRBJ1-2; D gene: -; CDR3 length: 13; V gene: TRBV30; CDR3 DNA: TGTGCCTGGAGTCGAGGGGGTTACTATGGCTACACCTTC; CDR3 protein: CAWSRGGYYGYTF